These T cell receptor beta chains were read from a single sample in a study of blood T cells in healthy people across ages. TCRdb re-analysed the 5' RACE reads in MiXCR, keeping a single row per CDR3 protein. This table has around 1,000,000 distinct CDR3 sequences, approximately 25% appearing once. The same data also went into a second study, on T cells of mothers and their children.

The specimen sequenced was blood. These receptors originate from a girl aged 2 to 9 in good health. The CDR3 runs from the conserved cysteine through the conserved F or W. A D gene is named only where the DNA matches it firmly. Size tells how often a clone was seen (once, few, many) or the class of an expanded clone, and some rows leave it out.

D gene	clone size	V gene	J gene	CDR3 DNA	CDR3 protein
TRBD2	many	TRBV5-1	TRBJ2-1	TGCGCCAGCAGACATAGACTAGCGGATGACAATGAGCAGTTCTTC	CASRHRLADDNEQFF
NA	few	TRBV9	TRBJ1-2	TGTGCCAGCAGCGTCGGATGGCTGGGGCACTGGGATGGCTACACCTTC	CASSVGWLGHWDGYTF
NA	NA	TRBV7-9	TRBJ2-2	TGTGCCAGCAGCTTAGTTCTTTTAAGCACGAACACCGGGGAGCTGTTTTTT	CASSLVLLSTNTGELFF
NA	few	TRBV28	TRBJ2-1	TGTGCCAGCAGTTTAGGGGCGAGCTCTCAGTTCTTC	CASSLGASSQFF
TRBD2	NA	TRBV4-3	TRBJ2-7	TGCGCCAGCAGCCAAAAAGCTGTCGCGGGGGGGCCGAGCTCCTACGAGCAGTACTTC	CASSQKAVAGGPSSYEQYF
TRBD2	NA	TRBV7-2	TRBJ2-1	TGTGCCAGCAGCTTTAAAAGACTAGCGGGAGCCGATGAGCAGTTCTTC	CASSFKRLAGADEQFF
NA	NA	TRBV9	TRBJ2-2	TGTGCCAGCAGCGACCCCGGGGAGCTGTTTTTT	CASSDPGELFF
NA	few	TRBV20-1	TRBJ2-5	TGCAGTGCTAGAGATCTCAGGCGAGGAGCGGAGACCCAGTACTTC	CSARDLRRGAETQYF
NA	few	TRBV28	TRBJ2-5	TGTGCCAGCGTCGGGACTTCATGGGCAGAGACCCAGTACTTC	CASVGTSWAETQYF
NA	NA	TRBV4-3	TRBJ2-7	TGCGCCAGCAGCCAGTTAGGCCTTAATCACTACGAGCAGTACTTC	CASSQLGLNHYEQYF
NA	NA	TRBV12-3/TRBV12-4	TRBJ1-6	TGTGCCAGCAGTTTATGGGGGGCCCATTCACCCCTCCACTTT	CASSLWGAHSPLHF
NA	NA	TRBV21-1	TRBJ1-5	TGTGCCAGCAGCAAACGCAGGACGGACGAAAAGAGGAATCAGCCCCAGCATTTT	CASSKRRTDEKRNQPQHF
NA	few	TRBV10-3	TRBJ2-5	TGTGCCATCAGTGAGTCCGAGGAGACCCAGTACTTC	CAISESEETQYF
NA	NA	TRBV7-2	TRBJ2-4	TGTGCCAGCAGCTCCGGGCAGGGTCAAAACATTCAGTACTTC	CASSSGQGQNIQYF
NA	NA	TRBV5-1	TRBJ1-1	TGCGCCAGCAGCTCATGGACCTTGAACACTGAAGCTTTCTTT	CASSSWTLNTEAFF
NA	NA	TRBV23-1	TRBJ2-2	TGCGCCAGCAACATCCTCAGGGAAATTACCGGGGAGCTGTTTTTT	CASNILREITGELFF
TRBD1	NA	TRBV29-1	TRBJ1-1	TGCAGCGTTGAGGGGACAGGGAAAGACACTGAAGCTTTCTTT	CSVEGTGKDTEAFF
TRBD2	NA	TRBV4-1	TRBJ2-5	TGCGCCAGCAGCCAGGACCCGACTAGCGGTCCGGGGGAGACCCAGTACTTC	CASSQDPTSGPGETQYF
NA	NA	TRBV7-8	TRBJ2-1	TGTGCCAGCAGCTCCCCGATAGAGCAGTTCTTC	CASSSPIEQFF
NA	few	TRBV12-3/TRBV12-4	TRBJ2-5	TGTGCCAGCAGAGCCCGCCGGGCCCCTGGGGAGACCCAGTACTTC	CASRARRAPGETQYF
NA	NA	TRBV6-5	TRBJ2-3	TGTGCCAGCAGCATGGGGGCAACTAGCACAGATACGCAGTATTTT	CASSMGATSTDTQYF
NA	NA	TRBV3-1	TRBJ2-4	TGTGCCAGCAGCCAAGATCCCGCAGGGCAAAACATTCAGTACTTC	CASSQDPAGQNIQYF
TRBD1	NA	TRBV14	TRBJ1-2	TGTGCCAGCAGCCAGGGGACAGTAATCGGCTACACCTTC	CASSQGTVIGYTF
TRBD1	NA	TRBV28	TRBJ2-1	TGTGCCAGCAGAGCAAGGACAGGAAACTACAATGAGCAGTTCTTC	CASRARTGNYNEQFF
NA	many	TRBV5-1	TRBJ1-2	TGCGCCAGCAGCCTGGGTCCCTCCGACTATGGCTACACCTTC	CASSLGPSDYGYTF
NA	few	TRBV11-1	TRBJ2-1	TGTGCCAGCAGTTCCATCCGAAGCTCCTACAATGAGCAGTTCTTC	CASSSIRSSYNEQFF
TRBD1	NA	TRBV12-3/TRBV12-4	TRBJ2-5	TGTGCCAGCAGTTTACCCAAATCACAGGGGCAAGAGACCCAGTACTTC	CASSLPKSQGQETQYF
NA	NA	TRBV7-2	TRBJ2-7	TGTGCCAGCAGCCTAGGCTCAGAGAACTCCTACGAGCAGTACTTC	CASSLGSENSYEQYF
NA	NA	TRBV5-1	TRBJ2-5	TGCGCCAGCAGCTATACTACGGGAGAGACCCAGTACTTC	CASSYTTGETQYF
NA	few	TRBV7-2	TRBJ2-1	TGTGCCAGCAGCTCGCCCCCCGGTCGCTCTTATGGGATGGAGCAGTTCTTC	CASSSPPGRSYGMEQFF
NA	NA	TRBV20-1	TRBJ2-1	TGCAGTGTTTTGAGATCAGTGGGAGGTATGAACAATGAGCAGTTCTTC	CSVLRSVGGMNNEQFF
NA	NA	TRBV6-2/TRBV6-3	TRBJ2-1	TGTGCCAGCAGTTACTCGATGAGGGTTTCCTACAATGAGCAGTTCTTC	CASSYSMRVSYNEQFF
TRBD2	NA	TRBV10-3	TRBJ2-3	TGTGCCAACAGCCCGGGGGGAAGCACAGATACGCAGTATTTT	CANSPGGSTDTQYF
NA	NA	TRBV10-3	TRBJ1-2	TGTGCCATCAGTGAGTCACAAGGGTTGCATGGCTACACCTTC	CAISESQGLHGYTF
TRBD1	NA	TRBV20-1	TRBJ2-1	TGCAGTGCCGAGGACAGGATTCCCAATGAGCAGTTCTTC	CSAEDRIPNEQFF
TRBD2	few	TRBV10-3	TRBJ2-5	TGTGCCATCGGGACTAGCGAAGAGACCCAGTACTTC	CAIGTSEETQYF
NA	few	TRBV15	TRBJ2-7	TGTGCCACCGGAGGGGGGGATTTCTACGAGCAGTACTTC	CATGGGDFYEQYF
TRBD2	few	TRBV7-7	TRBJ2-1	TGTGCTAGCAGCTTAAGGCCTAGCGGGCCGAATGAGCAGTTCTTC	CASSLRPSGPNEQFF
TRBD2	NA	TRBV14	TRBJ2-1	TGTGCCAGCAGCCAAGGAATTCTAGCGGGGGTCAATGAGCAGTTCTTC	CASSQGILAGVNEQFF
NA	NA	TRBV12-3/TRBV12-4	TRBJ2-7	TGTGCCAGCAGTTTAGACCCTGCTCCCGGCAACGAGCAGTACTTC	CASSLDPAPGNEQYF
TRBD1	NA	TRBV29-1	TRBJ2-3	TGCAGCGTTGAAGACAGGGGGCTCGCAGATACGCAGTATTTT	CSVEDRGLADTQYF
NA	few	TRBV5-1	TRBJ1-1	TGCGCCAGCAGCTCCACCGGGACGGATGATCCGGAAGCTTTCTTT	CASSSTGTDDPEAFF
NA	NA	TRBV2	TRBJ2-1	TGTGCCAGCAGTGAAGCGGCGCAGAATGAGCAGTTCTTC	CASSEAAQNEQFF
TRBD2	NA	TRBV27	TRBJ2-1	TGTGCCAGCAGTTGGGAGCGGGATCTCAATGAGCAGTTCTTC	CASSWERDLNEQFF
NA	NA	TRBV7-9	TRBJ1-4	TGTGCCAGCAGCTCACTGAGGGGAACTAATGAAAAACTGTTTTTT	CASSSLRGTNEKLFF
TRBD1	NA	TRBV14	TRBJ2-7	TGTGCCAGCAGCCAAGATTGGAGAACAGGGGGCTCCTACGAGCAGTACTTC	CASSQDWRTGGSYEQYF
NA	few	TRBV5-6	TRBJ1-2	TGTGCCAGCACCCAAATGGGGTGGTATGGCTACACCTTC	CASTQMGWYGYTF
NA	NA	TRBV20-1	TRBJ1-2	TGCAGTGCTAGAGCGGTAGAGGGCTACACCTTC	CSARAVEGYTF
TRBD2	NA	TRBV11-2	TRBJ2-2	TGTGCCAGCAGCTCCTTCCATAGCGGGGTCGGGACCGGGGAGCTGTTTTTT	CASSSFHSGVGTGELFF
TRBD1	few	TRBV7-8	TRBJ2-5	TGTGCCAGCAGCTTGGAGGAGAGGGGGCTGACTAAAGAGACCCAGTACTTC	CASSLEERGLTKETQYF
NA	NA	TRBV5-6	TRBJ2-5	TGTGCCAGCAGCTTGTCTGGGGAGAAGACTCAGTACTTC	CASSLSGEKTQYF
NA	few	TRBV18	TRBJ2-5	TGTGCCAGCTCACCAGACAGTTCCTTCCAAGAGACCCAGTACTTC	CASSPDSSFQETQYF
TRBD1	NA	TRBV12-3/TRBV12-4	TRBJ1-5	TGTGCCAGCAGTCTCGGACAGGACGAGCAGCCCCAGCATTTT	CASSLGQDEQPQHF